This entry lists 24 T cell receptor beta chains sequenced from one sample in a study of OX40 agonist ivuxolimab in advanced cancers. Sequencing was performed with immunoSEQ multiplex PCR; in TCRdb, only in-frame clones are kept and a portion is missing. This table has roughly 100,000 clones, around nine tenths appearing once. The starting material was CD4+ or CD8+ T cells sorted from blood, obtained in a trial of the OX40 agonist ivuxolimab. All receptors derive from an adult with an advanced solid tumor such as melanoma, head and neck, liver or kidney cancer.

The V call is TRBV2, the J call TRBJ2-3; D possibly uses TRBD1 or TRBD2 (5 bases each). Germline V CDR1 and CDR2: SNHLY, FYNNEI. V dropped 3 bases and J dropped 2 bases, with 12 bases sitting between them. The CDR3 consists of 15 residues. The DNA for the CDR3 is TGTGCCAGCAGTGACCCCCAGGGAGCCACAGATACGCAGTATTTT. It yields the protein CASSDPQGATDTQYF. The whole variable domain, filled in from reference TRBV2 and TRBJ2-3, reads EPEVTQTPSHQVTQMGQEVILRCVPISNHLYFYWYRQILGQKVEFLVSFYNNEISEKSEIFDDQFSVERPDGSNFTLKIRSTKLEDSAMYFCASSDPQGATDTQYFGPGTRLTVL.

The genes are TRBV11-1 and TRBJ2-1; 15 bases align to TRBD2. Germline lookup yields CDR1 SGHAT and CDR2 FQDESV (reference sequence). This CDR3 has 17 residues. With V trimmed by 1 base and J by 5 bases, 3 bases remained unmatched. CDR3 in DNA: TGTGCCAGCAGCTTAGGGACTAGCGGGGGGGTGGACAATGAGCAGTTCTTC. Translated: CASSLGTSGGVDNEQFF.

CDR3 sequence reads: CASSSSSGSNTQYF. CDR3 coding DNA: TGTGCCAGCAGCTCGAGTAGCGGGAGCAATACGCAGTATTTT. The chain carries TRBV7-2 and TRBJ2-3, with 9 bases matching TRBD2. This CDR3 has 14 residues. V was pared by 4 bases and J by 7 bases, with 6 bases of the junction left unmatched. Germline V gene sequence: CDR1 SGHTA, CDR2 FQGNSA.

The CDR3 here is CASSKTGGPDTQYF. In DNA, the CDR3 is TGTGCCAGCAGCAAGACAGGGGGTCCAGATACGCAGTATTTT. The J gene is TRBJ2-3, the V gene TRBV2; 9 bases map to TRBD1. Germline CDR1 is SNHLY and CDR2 is FYNNEI. This CDR3 contains 14 residues. V lost 6 bases, J lost 4 bases, and 5 bases stayed unmatched.

The chain recombines TRBV4-1 with TRBJ2-3; D might be TRBD2 (6 bases). V lost 0 bases and J 2 bases, leaving 12 bases between the germline ends. CDR1 MGHRA and CDR2 YSYEKL come from the germline V gene. The CDR3 totals 16 residues. CDR3 amino acids: CASSQDGTFITDTQYF. CDR3 in DNA: TGCGCCAGCAGCCAAGATGGGACTTTTATCACAGATACGCAGTATTTT.

The chain has TRBV7-3 and TRBJ2-7, with a tentative D call TRBD1 (6 bases). CDR3 size: 14 residues. V was pared by 4 bases and J by 5 bases, with 15 bases between. Germline CDR1 and CDR2: SGHTA and FQGTGA. The CDR3 coding sequence is TGTGCCAGCAGCTCGGGACAATCTCGGAACGAGCAGTACTTC. Its protein product is CASSSGQSRNEQYF.

The gene calls are TRBV5-4 and TRBJ1-5; TRBD1 is a possible D gene (6 bases). The CDR3 covers 12 residues. With 3 bases removed from V and 6 bases from J, the gap between germline ends came to 7 bases. Germline-derived CDR1 and CDR2 are SGHNT and YYREEE (reference sequence). The CDR3 nucleotides are TGTGCCAGCAGCTCACAGGGTCAGCCCCAGCATTTT. This codes for CASSSQGQPQHF.

The chain employs TRBV29-1 and TRBJ1-2, with TRBD1 identical over 7 bases. The CDR3 spans 11 residues. CDR1 is SQVTM, CDR2 ANQGSEA, per germline. V shed 6 bases and J 10 bases; nucleotides not matched to a gene: 8. This chain's CDR3 is CSVEQGGDYTF. For the CDR3, the DNA is TGCAGCGTGGAGCAGGGGGGGGACTACACCTTC.

This clone was seen more than once but under ten times. The chain couples TRBV5-1 to TRBJ1-1, with a tentative D call TRBD1 (5 bases). The V gene lost 0 bases and the J gene lost 8 bases, with 11 bases spanning the gap. The germline CDR1 and CDR2 sequences are SGHRS and YFSETQ. The CDR3 has 13 residues. The CDR3 sequence: CASSLGDGMEAFF. The DNA for the CDR3 is TGCGCCAGCAGCTTGGGGGACGGCATGGAAGCTTTCTTT.

The chain is built from TRBV7-6 and TRBJ2-3, with TRBD1 matching over 7 bases. CDR1 is SGHVS, CDR2 FNYEAQ, per germline. The CDR3 spans 13 residues. Losses at the gene ends were 0 bases for V and 9 bases for J; bases not matched to a gene: 3. CDR3 in amino acids: CASSLAEQGTQYF. CDR3 nucleotides: TGTGCCAGCAGCTTAGCCGAACAGGGGACGCAGTATTTT.

The rearrangement links TRBV10-3 to TRBJ2-7; D not certain. V was clipped by 2 bases and J by 0 bases, with 5 bases between them. The CDR3 runs 13 residues. In germline, CDR1 is ENHRY, CDR2 SYGVKD. As DNA, the CDR3 is TGTGCCATCAGTGAGCAACACTCCTACGAGCAGTACTTC. This sequence encodes CAISEQHSYEQYF.

V usage is TRBV5-4 and J usage is TRBJ2-2; a weak D match, TRBD2 (6 bases). V was cut by 9 bases and J by 4 bases, with 19 bases left in between. The CDR3 runs to 15 residues. Germline CDR1 is SGHNT and CDR2 is YYREEE (reference sequence). The CDR3 DNA reads as TGTGCCACGTCGCGGGGCGCAAGAATCACCGGGGAGCTGTTTTTT. It codes for CATSRGARITGELFF.

V and J are TRBV19 and TRBJ1-6; possibly TRBD1 for D (6 bases). The CDR3 is made up of 15 amino acids. Germline-derived CDR1 and CDR2 are LNHDA and SQIVND (reference sequence). V shed 6 bases and J shed 7 bases, with 16 bases lying between them. DNA for the CDR3: TGTGCCAGTAGCCTCCCCACAGGGCGGAATTCACCCCTCCACTTT. This gives the protein CASSLPTGRNSPLHF.

This clone was detected once. The chain links TRBV10-2 to TRBJ2-7, with 7 nucleotides matching TRBD1. Losses at the gene ends were 6 bases for V and 7 bases for J; bases not matched to a gene: 12. The V gene's germline CDR1 is WSHSY and CDR2 SAAADI. CDR3 length: 14 residues. This CDR3 is CASREGQAPGEQYF. As DNA, the CDR3 is TGCGCCAGCAGGGAAGGACAGGCCCCTGGGGAGCAGTACTTC.

The rearrangement joins TRBV7-2 to TRBJ1-2, with D possibly TRBD1 on 5 matching bases. There are 13 residues in the CDR3. The germline V gene has CDR1 SGHTA and CDR2 FQGNSA. Trimming shortened V by 5 bases and J by 2 bases, and 9 bases separated the two germline ends. The CDR3 reads CASSKQANYGYTF. The CDR3 nucleotides read TGTGCCAGCAGCAAACAGGCAAACTATGGCTACACCTTC. The full variable domain, with the rest looked up from reference TRBV7-2 and TRBJ1-2, is GAGVSQSPSNKVTEKGKDVELRCDPISGHTALYWYRQSLGQGLEFLIYFQGNSAPDKSGLPSDRFSAERTGGSVSTLTIQRTQQEDSAVYLCASSKQANYGYTFGSGTRLTVV.

V is TRBV28 and J is TRBJ1-5; D ambiguous. The CDR3 is 12 amino acids. Between the trimmed V and J ends, which lost 4 bases and 6 bases, there was a span of 7 bases. Germline CDR1 and CDR2: MDHEN and SYDVKM. CDR3 sequence: CASSSPPQPQHF. The CDR3 DNA sequence: TGTGCCAGCAGTTCCCCCCCTCAGCCCCAGCATTTT. Filled out from reference TRBV28 and TRBJ1-5, the complete variable domain reads DVKVTQSSRYLVKRTGEKVFLECVQDMDHENMFWYRQDPGLGLRLIYFSYDVKMKEKGDIPEGYSVSREKKERFSLILESASTNQTSMYLCASSSPPQPQHFGDGTRLSIL.

The rearrangement uses TRBV19 and TRBJ2-5, with D possibly TRBD1 on 6 matching bases. The ends were cut back, 5 bases at V and 10 bases at J, with 20 bases in the middle. This CDR3 spans 14 amino acids. Germline V gene data show CDR1 as LNHDA and CDR2 as SQIVND (reference sequence). In DNA form, the CDR3 reads TGTGCCAGTAGTTCTTCCGGGACACCCGCGATCCAGTACTTC. This translates into CASSSSGTPAIQYF.

The rearrangement links TRBV25-1 to TRBJ2-7; TRBD1 aligns across 11 bases. There are 15 residues in the CDR3. The germline CDR1 and CDR2 sequences are MGHDK and SYGVNS. J lost 0 bases, V lost 4 bases, and 2 bases had no gene match. The CDR3: CASSGTGGASYEQYF. The CDR3 bases are TGTGCCAGCAGTGGGACAGGGGGCGCCTCCTACGAGCAGTACTTC.

The V and J genes are TRBV7-2 and TRBJ2-3; 7 bases are a match to TRBD2. This CDR3 has 16 residues. V lost 3 bases and J lost 0; bases outside the gene matches: 6. CDR1 and CDR2 from the germline V gene are SGHTA and FQGNSA. The CDR3 loop is CASSLERGISTDTQYF. CDR3 nucleotide sequence: TGTGCCAGCAGCTTGGAGCGGGGTATTAGCACAGATACGCAGTATTTT.

This sequence joins TRBV9 and TRBJ2-7; D is unclear. The V gene lost 0 bases and the J gene lost 5 bases, with 12 bases spanning the gap. There are 14 residues in the CDR3. CDR1 is SGDLS, CDR2 YYNGEE, per germline. This chain's CDR3 is CASSVAPSENEQYF. The DNA for the CDR3 is TGTGCCAGCAGCGTAGCCCCCTCTGAGAACGAGCAGTACTTC.

This chain joins TRBV7-7 and TRBJ2-7; 11 nucleotides agree with TRBD1. Germline CDR1 reads SSHAT; CDR2 reads FNYEAQ (reference sequence). The CDR3 contains 18 residues. The V and J ends lost 5 bases and 1 base, in that order; junction bases with no gene match: 13. The CDR3 protein is CASSQGLPGQGGSYEQYF. The CDR3 DNA follows: TGTGCCAGCAGCCAAGGGCTCCCGGGACAGGGGGGATCCTACGAGCAGTACTTC.

This clone was observed a single time. The chain uses TRBV5-8 and TRBJ2-4, with D maybe TRBD2 (6 bases). The CDR3 has 15 residues. CDR1 and CDR2 from the germline V gene are SGHTS and YDEGEE. V lost 6 bases and J 0 bases, leaving 13 bases between the germline ends. CDR3 loop: CASTQGTLAKNIQYF. The CDR3 DNA reads TGTGCCAGCACTCAAGGGACTCTAGCCAAAAACATTCAGTACTTC.

J is TRBJ1-3 and V is TRBV15; 10 bases line up with TRBD1. The trim removed 3 bases at V and 2 bases at J, leaving 4 bases unmatched. This CDR3 contains 16 residues. Germline assignment: CDR1 LNHNV and CDR2 YYDKDF (reference sequence). CDR3 sequence: CATSSVGQGAGNTIYF. The CDR3 DNA is TGTGCCACCAGCAGCGTAGGACAGGGGGCTGGAAACACCATATATTTT.

The V gene is TRBV11-3, the J gene TRBJ2-3, with a possible D match to TRBD2 (5 bases). Trimming pared 0 bases from V and 4 bases from J, leaving 11 bases between. Germline loops: CDR1 SGHNT, CDR2 YENEEA. There are 15 residues in the CDR3. CDR3 loop: CASSLDPSPPDTQYF. In nucleotides, the CDR3 is TGTGCCAGCAGCTTAGATCCTAGCCCTCCAGATACGCAGTATTTT.